This section outlines one TCR beta chain sequence together with its context. This clone's antigen is unknown. Base qualities are not at hand, and no much larger clone is one base apart. This specimen comes from a study of follicular helper T cells after annual influenza vaccination (dated by TCRdb to 2015 to 2018). Regarding the research as a whole: Blood was collected on days 0, 7 and 28 after each seasonal influenza vaccination. Some subjects were followed across successive annual vaccinations spanning the 2013-2014, 2014-2015 and 2015-2016 seasons to study recall of cTfh clones. One week after vaccination, a second recruited cohort of roughly twelve subjects (Table S1) displayed a similar ICOS+CD38+ cTfh response. Multi-year samples were available for six subjects, with four spanning two vaccination seasons and two spanning three seasons. The 2015 samples were processed right after collection, while the 2013-2014 samples were cryopreserved.

Broad study findings and their caveats: Successive annual vaccinations recalled a recurrent oligoclonal ICOS+CD38+ cTfh response that contained tetramer and AIM influenza-specific clonotypes. ICOS+CD38+ cTfh clonality correlated with the frequency of that population, and its change correlated with the change in circulating plasmablast frequency. Only about 9.5-21% of analyzed cells yielded productive TCRB sequences, so sampling of rare clonotypes was not possible. Day 7 ICOS+CD38+ clones were most often found later in ICOS-CD38- cTfh, suggesting that subset may serve as a memory reservoir.

Via the germline V gene, CDR1 is SGDLS and CDR2 YYNGEE. The germline ends are 10 bases apart after V is trimmed by 4 bases and J by 0 bases. The CDR3 numbers 15 residues from cysteine through phenylalanine. Of the read, only the CDR3 DNA is kept; its 45 bases are in frame from base 1. Library generation was performed with the immunoSEQ multiplex PCR assay. Adaptive Biotechnologies carried out TCRB amplification, library preparation, sequencing and preliminary bioinformatics at Survey level resolution. For TCRB sequencing, genomic DNA from sorted cTfh populations was amplified by multiplex PCR. Under the source paper's analysis protocol: Clonality was calculated in R as 1 minus normalized Shannon entropy, and the Gini index was calculated with the R package ineq. Overlap score was defined as the summed counts of shared sequences divided by the total counts of all sequences in both compared samples. Significance of shared clonotypes was assessed by Fisher's exact test, with a theoretical repertoire of 10^7 TCRB sequences assumed. TCRdb took this table from immuneACCESS and kept in-frame rearrangements with V and J called. Such tables lack part of the clones; where checked against another copy, unresolved V genes explain under half of the gap, and the rest is unexplained. That table is the source of V, J and clone size, and D and trimming were worked out from the DNA. The sample table records about 10,000 clones; about 85% of these occur just once. 3.5% to 4.5% of the sample goes to the ten largest clones.

The time point label corresponds to: 2015-2016 season, pre-vaccination. Adults were given seasonal inactivated influenza vaccine (Fluvarix), and sorted blood CD4 subsets were followed by TCRB sequencing before and after vaccination. To be eligible, subjects had to be community-dwelling and could not have received an influenza vaccine during the previous 6 months. Subjects were excluded for influenza vaccine contraindications, substance abuse, HIV/AIDS, active malignancy, immunomodulatory medication, or active illness such as respiratory infection. At each time point, about 35 to 110 mL of blood was collected. Circulating Tfh were defined as non-naive CD4+CXCR5+PD-1+ cells, and these cells were sorted into ICOS+CD38+ and ICOS-CD38- fractions. PBMC were isolated using Ficoll-Paque PLUS or SepMate separation. Cell subsets were sorted from PBMC on a BD FACS Aria before DNA extraction.

The sample was CXCR5+ CD38- circulating T follicular helper cells from blood, taken on the day of influenza vaccination. The label giving this sample's cell subset or site can be read as: circulating Tfh, non-naive CD4+CXCR5+PD-1+ (ICOS+CD38+ or ICOS-CD38-). This sequence originates from an adult who received the influenza vaccine. Rearrangement joined TRBV9 to TRBJ2-2; 5 matching bases give a weak D call of TRBD1. Read as DNA, the sequence is TGTGCCAGCAGCCCGGACATTACGAACACCGGGGAGCTGTTTTTT. The resulting protein is CASSPDITNTGELFF.